This record concerns one TCR beta chain sequence. Germline CDR1 reads SGHNT; CDR2 reads YENEEA. The junction had 7 bases not matched to a gene; V was cut back by 4 bases and J by 8 bases. The CDR3 runs 16 residues. As originally analysed: For nucleated cells, counts were estimated from reference gene primer amplification. Produced via immunoSEQ multiplex PCR; TCRdb's table is partial and in-frame only. D and trimming come from the DNA, and the V and J calls and clone size come from that table. The sample yields under 200,000 clones, approximately 83% seen once. This specimen comes from a study of blood T cell repertoires in COVID-19. Study as a whole: Acute-phase and convalescent COVID-19 samples originated in the United States, Italy and Spain. In each case, the material was cDNA or gDNA derived from T cells, B-cell-depleted T cells, or PBMCs.

Specimen: peripheral blood. The receptor's source is a man between 60 and 75 years old with acute or convalescent COVID-19. This chain links TRBV11-3 with TRBJ2-1, with TRBD2 identical over 14 bases. The DNA for the CDR3 is TGTGCCAGCAGCTCCGGGACTAGCGGGAGTTACGATGAGCAGTTCTTC. It encodes CASSSGTSGSYDEQFF.